A single sample gave rise to the 10 T cell receptor beta chains below, sequenced in a study of shared clonotypes between healthy human individuals. Generated by immunoSEQ multiplex PCR, the TCRdb table keeps only in-frame clones and is missing some. The sample lists 2 million or so clones; 85% to 95% were seen once. Specimen: naive CD4+ T cells sorted from blood. The subset: CD45RA+ positively selected. These receptors came from a man between 18 and 29 years old in good health.

The chain uses TRBV6-1 and TRBJ1-2, with TRBD1 matching over 8 bases. Germline-derived CDR1 and CDR2 are MNHNS and SASEGT. The CDR3 is made up of 13 amino acids. The V gene end was trimmed by 7 bases and the J gene end by 2 bases; junction bases not matched to a gene: 3. Written as DNA, the CDR3 is TGTGCCAGCATTACAGGGGGGAACTATGGCTACACCTTC. As protein: CASITGGNYGYTF.

The chain carries TRBV5-4 and TRBJ2-2; D uncertain. The V gene's germline CDR1 is SGHNT and CDR2 YYREEE (reference sequence). Trimming removed 0 bases at V and 1 base at J, with 10 bases between. This CDR3 comprises 16 residues. The CDR3, as DNA: TGTGCCAGCAGCTTGGGTGGCAGACAGAACACCGGGGAGCTGTTTTTT. Its protein is CASSLGGRQNTGELFF.

This chain connects TRBV6-1 to TRBJ1-2; D remains unclear. Between the trimmed V and J ends, which lost 2 bases and 5 bases, there was a span of 9 bases. Germline loops: CDR1 MNHNS, CDR2 SASEGT. CDR3 length equals 13 residues. The CDR3 DNA reads as TGTGCCAGCAGTGAATTAGCGCTTTATGGCTACACCTTC. Its protein product is CASSELALYGYTF.

This clone was seen only once. The V call is TRBV19, the J call TRBJ2-7; 11 bases match TRBD2. Trimming took 5 bases from V and 0 from J; bases not matched to a gene: 12. The CDR3 spans 18 residues. Per the germline V gene, CDR1 is LNHDA and CDR2 is SQIVND (reference sequence). The CDR3 sequence: CASSPTRTSGPSSYEQYF. CDR3 nucleotides: TGTGCCAGTAGTCCAACACGGACTAGCGGGCCGAGCTCCTACGAGCAGTACTTC.

The CDR3 sequence: CSAVAGGGMIGELFF. The CDR3 DNA reads TGCAGCGCCGTAGCGGGAGGGGGCATGATCGGGGAGCTGTTTTTT. V gene TRBV29-1 combines with J gene TRBJ2-2; 11 bases are a match to TRBD2. Germline values: CDR1 SQVTM, CDR2 ANQGSEA. Losses at the gene ends were 7 bases for V and 7 bases for J; bases not matched to a gene: 11. There are 15 residues in the CDR3.

V usage is TRBV5-6 and J usage is TRBJ2-1; 9 nucleotides agree with TRBD1. CDR3 length equals 16 residues. CDR1 is SGHDT and CDR2 is YYEEEE in the germline V gene. V was clipped by 2 bases and J by 2 bases; unmatched bases: 5. DNA of the CDR3: TGTGCCAGCAGCTTAATTGACAGGGGGGCCTACAATGAGCAGTTCTTC. Its translation: CASSLIDRGAYNEQFF.

This clone is a singleton in its sample. The rearrangement uses TRBV9 and TRBJ2-2; tentative D call: TRBD1 (6 bases). The CDR3 runs 17 residues. Trimming shortened V by 4 bases and J by 5 bases, and 21 bases separated the two germline ends. Germline CDR1 reads SGDLS; CDR2 reads YYNGEE. CDR3 loop: CASSSRSNRGGTGELFF. CDR3 in DNA: TGTGCCAGCAGCTCCCGGTCGAATAGAGGGGGAACCGGGGAGCTGTTTTTT. Variable domain in full (rest from reference TRBV9 and TRBJ2-2): DSGVTQTPKHLITATGQRVTLRCSPRSGDLSVYWYQQSLDQGLQFLIQYYNGEERAKGNILERFSAQQFPDLHSELNLSSLELGDSALYFCASSSRSNRGGTGELFFGEGSRLTVL.

The chain recombines TRBV2 with TRBJ2-5; TRBD1 matches 8 bases. The CDR3 contains 15 residues. The germline V gene has CDR1 SNHLY and CDR2 FYNNEI. V shed 3 bases, J shed 2 bases, and the junction held 5 bases outside the gene matches. In DNA, the CDR3 is TGTGCCAGCAGTGATCAGGGGGCTCGGCAAGAGACCCAGTACTTC. Its protein is CASSDQGARQETQYF.

The rearrangement links TRBV2 to TRBJ2-7, with 8 nucleotides matching TRBD1. J gave up 7 bases and V 7 bases, and 3 bases lay outside the gene matches. The length of the CDR3 is 11 residues. Germline V lookup: CDR1 SNHLY, CDR2 FYNNEI. The CDR3 nucleotides are TGTGCCAGCAAAACAGGGGGAGAGCAGTACTTC. This translates into CASKTGGEQYF.

The V gene is TRBV7-3, the J gene TRBJ2-3; 9 nucleotides match TRBD1. Germline V gene lookup returns CDR1 SGHTA and CDR2 FQGTGA. Trimming cost V 1 base and J 4 bases; bases outside gene matches: 9. This CDR3 spans 17 amino acids. The CDR3 sequence is CASSLIRSGTGSDTQYF. The CDR3 DNA reads as TGTGCCAGCAGCTTAATAAGGTCCGGGACAGGGTCAGATACGCAGTATTTT.